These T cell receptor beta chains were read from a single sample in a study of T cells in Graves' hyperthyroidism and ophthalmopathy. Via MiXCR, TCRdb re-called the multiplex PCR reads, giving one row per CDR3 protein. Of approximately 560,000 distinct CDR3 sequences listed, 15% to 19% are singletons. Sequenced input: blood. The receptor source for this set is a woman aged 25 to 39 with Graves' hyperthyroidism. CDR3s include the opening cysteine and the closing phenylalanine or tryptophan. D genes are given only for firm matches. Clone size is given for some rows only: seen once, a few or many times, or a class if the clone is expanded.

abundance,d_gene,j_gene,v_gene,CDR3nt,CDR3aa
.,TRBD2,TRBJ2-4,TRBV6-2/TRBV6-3,TGTGCCAGCAGTATCGGGACTAGCGGGATCCGGGCCAAAAACATTCAGTACTTC,CASSIGTSGIRAKNIQYF
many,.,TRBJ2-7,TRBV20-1,TGCAGTGTCTTCCTCGGGACAAGCTACGAGCAGTACTTC,CSVFLGTSYEQYF
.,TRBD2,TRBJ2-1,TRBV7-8,TGTGCCAGCAGGTTACTAGCGGGAAGGAATGAGCAGTTCTTC,CASRLLAGRNEQFF
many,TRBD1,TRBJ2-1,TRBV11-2,TGTGCCAGCACTCAAGTGGGACAGAGCCACAATGAGCAGTTCTTC,CASTQVGQSHNEQFF
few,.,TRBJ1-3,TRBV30,TGTGCCTGGAGTAGGCGTAGGGCGCTCTCTGGAAACACCATATATTTT,CAWSRRRALSGNTIYF
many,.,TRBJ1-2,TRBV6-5,TGTGCCAGCAGTTACTCCAGGAGTTGGGCTCGTTATGGCTACACCTTC,CASSYSRSWARYGYTF
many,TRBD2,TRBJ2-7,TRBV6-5,TGTGCCAGCAGTTACTCCCCGGCTAGCGGTACCTACGAGCAGTACTTC,CASSYSPASGTYEQYF
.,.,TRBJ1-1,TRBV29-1,TGCAGCGTTGAGGGGGCCTTGGGGACTGAAGCTTTCTTT,CSVEGALGTEAFF
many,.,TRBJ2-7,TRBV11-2,TGTGCCAGCACCCTAAGGGGCGGGTACGAGCAGTACTTC,CASTLRGGYEQYF
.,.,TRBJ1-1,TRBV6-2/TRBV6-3,TGTGCCAGCAGTTACTCGAGAATCCCTGAAGCTTTCTTT,CASSYSRIPEAFF
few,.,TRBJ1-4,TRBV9,TGTGCCAGCAGCGTAGGGAGTGGTGGCGAAAAACTGTTTTTT,CASSVGSGGEKLFF
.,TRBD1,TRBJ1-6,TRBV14,TGTGCCAGCAGCCAATTAGCGGGACAGGGGGTTAATTCACCCCTCCACTTT,CASSQLAGQGVNSPLHF
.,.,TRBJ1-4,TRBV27,TGTGCCAGCAGTAAAGCTGGGGGCAATGAAAAACTGTTTTTT,CASSKAGGNEKLFF
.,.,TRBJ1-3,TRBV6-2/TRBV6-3,TGTGCCAGCACCCCGGCGGGGGGCAGAAACACCATATATTTT,CASTPAGGRNTIYF
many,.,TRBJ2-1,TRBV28,TGTGCCAGCAGAGGTAACTCCTACAATGAGCAGTTCTTC,CASRGNSYNEQFF